One T cell receptor (beta chain) is described in this entry. At least ten counts were recorded for this clonotype. Its binding antigen is unknown. Base quality data are lacking; no much larger clone is found one base away. Trimming accounts for 1 base at V and 0 bases at J, while the number of junction bases matched to no gene is 2. Taken from cysteine to phenylalanine, the CDR3 has 16 residues. The only DNA kept is the CDR3, 48 bases in frame from the first base. As encoded in the germline V gene, CDR1 is SGHAT while CDR2 is FQNNGV. The data stem from a study of early T cells in non-severe SARS-CoV-2 infection (dated by TCRdb to 2020 to 2022). Regarding the complete study: TCR sequencing used bulk RNA from unsorted whole blood, so alpha and beta chains could not be paired. Here is what the overall study found, with its caveats: VDJdb matching was skewed toward anti-spike CD8 responses and likely underestimated virus-specific expansions, missing private and CD4 specificities.

The study was a case-control design nested within a healthcare worker cohort in London, UK, with weekly nasopharyngeal swab PCR tests and blood sampling. Between 23 and 31 March 2020, the week of the UK lockdown, healthcare workers were enrolled and then followed up weekly for as long as 16 weeks. Library preparation used 5' RACE. These reads were obtained on a NextSeq 500. The TCR library protocol attached unique molecular identifiers to individual cDNA molecules to correct for sequencing error and PCR bias. Sequencing covered both TCR alpha and beta chains, and within each sample the abundances of alpha and beta sequences were tightly co-correlated. The source study handled its data this way. Decombinator V4 was used to perform V gene, J gene and CDR3 annotation of TCR sequences. Expanded TCRs were defined as changing significantly between any two time points under a Poisson model with p below 0.0001. TCR abundances were normalised to the total number of TCRs sequenced in each sample and reported as counts per million. MAIT TCRs were defined by TRAV1-2 paired with TRAJ12, TRAJ20 or TRAJ33, and iNKT TCRs by TRAV10 paired with TRAJ18. A search of VDJdb, accessed on 1 November 2021, was run for TCRs annotated to CMV, EBV and SARS-CoV-2, with TCRs annotated for multiple antigens excluded. TCRdb ran its own pipeline on the public reads, namely fastp trimming at Q25 and MiXCR clone calling, and kept in-frame beta chains. Each record represents a unique CDR3 protein, reported with the most common genes and DNA among its rows. TCRdb, not the authors, supplied the V and J calls. The table for this sample lists about 61,000 distinct CDR3 sequences; about a tenth of them were counted only once. Under 2% of the sample is taken by the ten largest.

The clonotype originates from an adult who was a healthcare worker with PCR-confirmed SARS-CoV-2 infection or an uninfected control (not recorded which). The material sequenced was whole blood. The chain is assembled from TRBV11-2 and TRBJ2-2; 7 central nucleotides agree with TRBD2. CDR3 protein: CASSLVAGANTGELFF. Read as DNA, the sequence is TGTGCCAGCAGCTTAGTGGCGGGGGCGAACACCGGGGAGCTGTTTTTT.